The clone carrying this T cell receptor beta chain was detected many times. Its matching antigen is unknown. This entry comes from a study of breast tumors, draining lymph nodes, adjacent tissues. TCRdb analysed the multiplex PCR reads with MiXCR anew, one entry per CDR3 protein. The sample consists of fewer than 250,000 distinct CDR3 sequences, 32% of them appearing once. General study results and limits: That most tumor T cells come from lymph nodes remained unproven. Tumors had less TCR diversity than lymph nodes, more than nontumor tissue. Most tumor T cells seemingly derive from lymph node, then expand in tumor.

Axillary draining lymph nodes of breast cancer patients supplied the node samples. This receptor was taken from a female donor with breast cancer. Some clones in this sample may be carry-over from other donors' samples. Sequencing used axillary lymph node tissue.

The CDR3: CSLLKAGGPRGTDTQYF. The CDR3 DNA reads TGCAGCCTTTTAAAGGCGGGAGGGCCAAGAGGCACAGATACGCAGTATTTT. V and J are TRBV29-1 and TRBJ2-3; TRBD2 matches at 9 bases. V shed 8 bases, J shed 1 base, and the junction held 16 bases outside the gene matches. The CDR3 is 17 residues long. Germline V gene lookup returns CDR1 SQVTM and CDR2 ANQGSEA.